The entry below gives a single TCR beta chain sequence along with its context. Its antigen is undetermined. The sample originates from a study of shared clonotypes between healthy human individuals. Study outcomes and limitations: Richness estimates generally favored naive over memory subsets. The sampled material consisted only of blood, and tissue repertoires are likely to differ.

The material for each subset, its genomic DNA, was split evenly across several immunoSEQ plates. Sorted-subset replicate PCRs used around 0.2 ug DNA, around 31,000 T cell genomes. Assay: immunoSEQ multiplex PCR; the TCRdb copy retains only in-frame clones and omits some. The sample has over 300,000 clones, around 90% seen once. This CDR3 region has 16 residues. Germline V gene sequence: CDR1 MNHEY, CDR2 SMNVEV (reference sequence). V was pared by 5 bases and J by 6 bases, with 22 bases between. The TCR was taken from a man younger than 35 in good health. The chain couples TRBV27 to TRBJ1-2, with D possibly TRBD1 on 6 matching bases. Sequencing was performed on memory CD8+ T cells sorted from blood. The sample's subset: CD45RO+ cells pooled with CCR7-negative TemRA cells. For the CDR3, the DNA is TGTGCCAGCAGTCCTATACCCACAGGGTCGCGGGATGGCTACACCTTC. Amino acids: CASSPIPTGSRDGYTF.